Described below is a single TCR beta chain sequence and its context. The antigen is undetermined. Between the trimmed V and J ends, which lost 2 bases and 1 base, there was a span of 10 bases. Per germline, CDR1 SGHTS and CDR2 YDEGEE. The CDR3 covers 15 residues. The data derive from a study of radiotherapy plus CTLA-4 blockade in lung cancer. Study summary: Disease control was seen in approximately 29% of patients, objective responses in 15% to 20%. Study results and caveats: How blood T cell clones changed early, along with interferon-beta, reportedly forecast response best. Blood saw expansion of tumor-derived TCR clones after radiotherapy plus ipilimumab.

Profiled with immunoSEQ multiplex PCR; TCRdb holds only in-frame clones, not every one. The profile shows tens of thousands of clones, 88% of them singletons. Ipilimumab CTLA-4 blockade and focal radiation were given to patients with chemo-refractory metastatic non-small-cell lung cancer. The sequence was collected from a human donor with non-small cell lung cancer whose response to radiotherapy plus ipilimumab could not be evaluated. The chain carries TRBV5-8 and TRBJ1-5; D not certain. The sample in question was peripheral blood, obtained from a patient treated with radiotherapy plus ipilimumab. The CDR3 region is CASSFRGGSNQPQHF. The CDR3 nucleotides are TGTGCCAGCAGCTTCCGGGGTGGGAGCAATCAGCCCCAGCATTTT.